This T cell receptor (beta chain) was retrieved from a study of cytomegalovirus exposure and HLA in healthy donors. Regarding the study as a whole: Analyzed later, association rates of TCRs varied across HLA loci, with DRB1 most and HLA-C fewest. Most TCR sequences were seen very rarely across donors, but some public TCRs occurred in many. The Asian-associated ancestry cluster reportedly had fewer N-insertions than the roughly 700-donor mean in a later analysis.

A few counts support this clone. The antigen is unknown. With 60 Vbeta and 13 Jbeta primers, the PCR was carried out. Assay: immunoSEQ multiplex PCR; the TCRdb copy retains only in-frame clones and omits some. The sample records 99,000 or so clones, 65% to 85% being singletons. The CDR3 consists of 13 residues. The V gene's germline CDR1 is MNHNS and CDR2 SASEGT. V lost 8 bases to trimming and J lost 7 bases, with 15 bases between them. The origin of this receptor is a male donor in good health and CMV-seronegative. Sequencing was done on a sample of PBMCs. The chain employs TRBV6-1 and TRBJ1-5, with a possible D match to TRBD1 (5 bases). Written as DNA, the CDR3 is TGTGCCAGCCGAGAGACAGTTCTACAGCCCCAGCATTTT. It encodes CASRETVLQPQHF.